The 18 T cell receptor beta chains below were found in one sample sequenced in a study of OX40 agonist ivuxolimab in advanced cancers. Method: immunoSEQ multiplex PCR; TCRdb's copy keeps in-frame clones and lacks some. The sample includes approximately 81,000 clones, 88% of them seen just once. The sequenced sample was CD4+ or CD8+ T cells sorted from blood, obtained in a trial of the OX40 agonist ivuxolimab. The source is an adult with an advanced solid tumor such as melanoma, head and neck, liver or kidney cancer.

The rearrangement uses TRBV7-9 and TRBJ2-7, with 8 bases that match TRBD1. CDR3 length: 13 amino acids. V lost 10 bases, J lost 6 bases, and 11 bases stayed unmatched. The germline V gene encodes CDR1 SEHNR and CDR2 FQNEAQ (reference sequence). The CDR3 loop reads CATTGTGVSEQYF. The CDR3 nucleotides are TGTGCCACCACCGGGACAGGCGTTTCCGAGCAGTACTTC.

The rearrangement joins TRBV10-3 to TRBJ1-1; unclear D gene. The V gene lost 2 bases and the J gene lost 0 bases, with 10 bases spanning the gap. CDR1 and CDR2 (germline): ENHRY, SYGVKD. This CDR3 contains 15 residues. CDR3 nucleotides: TGTGCCATCAGTGAGGCACCAGACCTGAACACTGAAGCTTTCTTT. It is translated as CAISEAPDLNTEAFF.

The chain employs TRBV21-1 and TRBJ1-1. TRBV21-1 is a pseudogene. The CDR3 has 14 residues. CDR3 residues: CASSNSVSNTEAFF. CDR3 DNA sequence: TGTGCCAGCAGCAACTCGGTCTCGAACACTGAAGCTTTCTTT.

The chain joins TRBV5-4 to TRBJ1-4; 9 bases agree with TRBD1. Germline CDR1 is SGHNT and CDR2 is YYREEE (reference sequence). The CDR3 is made up of 15 amino acids. V shed 4 bases, J shed 5 bases, and the junction held 6 bases outside the gene matches. CDR3 in amino acids: CASSGQGLSNEKLFF. DNA of the CDR3: TGTGCCAGCAGCGGACAGGGGCTGAGCAATGAAAAACTGTTTTTT. The variable domain in full, completed from reference TRBV5-4 and TRBJ1-4, reads ETGVTQSPTHLIKTRGQQVTLRCSSQSGHNTVSWYQQALGQGPQFIFQYYREEENGRGNFPPRFSGLQFPNYSSELNVNALELDDSALYLCASSGQGLSNEKLFFGSGTQLSVL.

This chain joins TRBV9 and TRBJ2-2, with 7 bases matching TRBD1. The length of the CDR3 is 16 residues. Per germline, CDR1 SGDLS and CDR2 YYNGEE. With V trimmed by 4 bases and J by 6 bases, 12 bases remained unmatched. The CDR3: CASSPRGQGVPGELFF. In DNA, the CDR3 is TGTGCCAGCAGCCCCCGAGGGCAGGGGGTGCCCGGGGAGCTGTTTTTT. The entire variable domain, with the rest obtained from reference TRBV9 and TRBJ2-2, is as follows: DSGVTQTPKHLITATGQRVTLRCSPRSGDLSVYWYQQSLDQGLQFLIQYYNGEERAKGNILERFSAQQFPDLHSELNLSSLELGDSALYFCASSPRGQGVPGELFFGEGSRLTVL.

CDR3 region: CASSAQRNSYEQYF. The CDR3 nucleotides read TGTGCCAGTAGTGCGCAGAGGAACAGCTACGAGCAGTACTTC. The rearrangement links TRBV19 to TRBJ2-7; no firm D call. Germline lookup yields CDR1 LNHDA and CDR2 SQIVND (reference sequence). V was clipped by 5 bases and J by 3 bases, with 14 bases between them. This CDR3 is 14 amino acids long.

The chain carries TRBV9 and TRBJ2-1; 10 bases line up with TRBD2. V shed 4 bases, J shed 4 bases, and the junction held 5 bases outside the gene matches. Per the germline V gene, CDR1 is SGDLS and CDR2 is YYNGEE. The CDR3 is 15 amino acids. CDR3 bases: TGTGCCAGCAGCCTCCAGCGGGGGGGTTACAATGAGCAGTTCTTC. Amino acids: CASSLQRGGYNEQFF.

The chain employs TRBV4-3 and TRBJ1-4; possibly TRBD1 for D (6 bases). CDR1 and CDR2 (germline): LGHNA, YSLEER. With 4 bases removed from V and 8 bases from J, the gap between germline ends came to 11 bases. This CDR3 comprises 13 residues. CDR3 coding DNA: TGCGCCAGCAGCCCAACCGGGACAGAAAAACTGTTTTTT. It specifies CASSPTGTEKLFF.

The V call is TRBV4-2, the J call TRBJ1-1; D is perhaps TRBD1 (5 bases). V dropped 2 bases and J dropped 4 bases, with 14 bases sitting between them. Germline CDR1 is LGHNA and CDR2 is YNFKEQ. The CDR3 sequence is 15 residues long. The CDR3 DNA follows: TGTGCCAGCAGCCAACTGGGGGGGGATATCACTGAAGCTTTCTTT. Translation gives CASSQLGGDITEAFF.

This sequence joins TRBV5-1 and TRBJ2-3; 8 bases align to TRBD1. This CDR3 is 16 amino acids long. The germline gives CDR1 SGHRS, CDR2 YFSETQ. The V segment lost 1 base and the J segment 2 bases; nucleotides outside the gene matches: 6. The CDR3 DNA reads as TGCGCCAGCAGCTTGTCATCGACAGGGGACACAGATACGCAGTATTTT. Its protein is CASSLSSTGDTDTQYF.

This clone was detected only once. The chain couples TRBV5-8 to TRBJ1-3; D gene ambiguous. Germline loops: CDR1 SGHTS, CDR2 YDEGEE. V was clipped by 4 bases and J by 1 base, with 6 bases between them. This CDR3 spans 13 amino acids. As DNA, the CDR3 is TGTGCCAGCAGCCGGAGGTCTGGAAACACCATATATTTT. This codes for CASSRRSGNTIYF.

The CDR3 is CASSSGGHMNTEAFF. As DNA, the CDR3 is TGTGCCAGCAGCTCGGGAGGACATATGAACACTGAAGCTTTCTTT. This sequence joins TRBV13 and TRBJ1-1, with TRBD1 as a possible D gene (5 bases). V lost 4 bases and J 0 bases, leaving 12 bases between the germline ends. Germline CDR1 is PRHDT and CDR2 is FYEKMQ (reference sequence). The CDR3 spans 15 residues.

The rearrangement links TRBV5-1 to TRBJ2-1; 9 nucleotides line up with TRBD1. CDR1 and CDR2 (germline): SGHRS, YFSETQ. The V segment lost 4 bases and the J segment 5 bases; nucleotides outside the gene matches: 7. This CDR3 contains 15 residues. In DNA, the CDR3 is TGCGCCAGCAGCATATACAGGGGGCAGGACAATGAGCAGTTCTTC. Translated, it gives CASSIYRGQDNEQFF. The complete variable domain, with remaining parts taken from reference TRBV5-1 and TRBJ2-1, reads KAGVTQTPRYLIKTRGQQVTLSCSPISGHRSVSWYQQTPGQGLQFLFEYFSETQRNKGNFPGRFSGRQFSNSRSEMNVSTLELGDSALYLCASSIYRGQDNEQFFGPGTRLTVL.

The gene calls are TRBV9 and TRBJ1-2, with D unresolved. V gave up 0 bases and J gave up 6 bases, with 9 bases separating them. Germline V lookup: CDR1 SGDLS, CDR2 YYNGEE. The CDR3 contains 13 residues. The CDR3, as DNA: TGTGCCAGCAGCGTAGTTTCCCCCAATGGCTACACCTTC. Its protein is CASSVVSPNGYTF.

The J gene is TRBJ2-3, the V gene TRBV5-1; TRBD2 aligns across 7 bases. This CDR3 region has 14 residues. The J segment lost 1 base and the V segment lost 1 base, leaving 0 bases of the junction unmatched. The germline V gene has CDR1 SGHRS and CDR2 YFSETQ. CDR3 sequence reads: CASSLRGGTDTQYF. The CDR3 DNA follows: TGCGCCAGCAGCTTGCGGGGGGGCACAGATACGCAGTATTTT.

CDR3 bases: TGTGCCAGCTTGGGGGAGGGCTACACCTTC. Translated, it gives CASLGEGYTF. J is TRBJ1-2 and V is TRBV6-1; a possible D gene is TRBD1 (5 bases). The germline gives CDR1 MNHNS, CDR2 SASEGT. V was clipped by 8 bases and J by 8 bases, with 9 bases between them. This CDR3 contains 10 residues.

This clone was seen more than once but under ten times. V usage is TRBV7-9 and J usage is TRBJ1-2; D is perhaps TRBD1 (5 bases). Trimming took 4 bases from V and 3 from J, leaving 15 bases between them. Per germline, CDR1 SEHNR and CDR2 FQNEAQ (reference sequence). This CDR3 is built from 15 residues. The CDR3, as DNA: TGTGCCAGCAGCTCAGCCAGACAGAATGACTATGGCTACACCTTC. Translated, it gives CASSSARQNDYGYTF.

This chain links TRBV7-3 with TRBJ2-3; D is uncertain. CDR1 is SGHTA and CDR2 is FQGTGA in the germline V gene. The CDR3 has 12 amino acids. The V end lost 2 bases, the J end lost 5 bases, and 5 bases lay between the germline ends. The DNA of the CDR3 is TGTGCCAGCAGCTTAGTGGGAGATACGCAGTATTTT. Translating gives CASSLVGDTQYF.